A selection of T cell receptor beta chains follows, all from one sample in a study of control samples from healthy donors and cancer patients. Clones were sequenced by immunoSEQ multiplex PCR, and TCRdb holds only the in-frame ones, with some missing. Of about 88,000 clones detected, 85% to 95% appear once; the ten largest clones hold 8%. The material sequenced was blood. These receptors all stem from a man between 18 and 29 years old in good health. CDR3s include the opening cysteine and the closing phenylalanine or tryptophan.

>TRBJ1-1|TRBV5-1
CASSQLGRDTEAFF
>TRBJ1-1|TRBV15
CATSSTSGRDAMNTEAFF
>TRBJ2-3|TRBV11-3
CASSPQGGGTDTQYF
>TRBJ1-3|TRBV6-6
CASSLSGTDRHRTGNTIYF
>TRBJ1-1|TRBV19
CASSITGPDRVAFF
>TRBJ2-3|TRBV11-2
CASSDRTLRTDTQYF
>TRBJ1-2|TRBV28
CASSSIYRQGANYGYTF
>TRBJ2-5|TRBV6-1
CASSEGWVGQETQYF
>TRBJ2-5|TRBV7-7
CASSLGRAVKKETQYF
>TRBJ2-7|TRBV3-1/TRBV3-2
CASSLAGTVYEQYF
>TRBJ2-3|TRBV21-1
CASSVSGFSTTQWIGWYTQYF
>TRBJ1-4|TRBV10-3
CAISDRGSDEKLFF
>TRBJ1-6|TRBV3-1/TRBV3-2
CASSQDTLGSPLHF
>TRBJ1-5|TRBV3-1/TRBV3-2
CASSSRPANQPQHF
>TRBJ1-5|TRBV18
CASSPAGNQPQHF
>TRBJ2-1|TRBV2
CASKPGQGLYNEQFF
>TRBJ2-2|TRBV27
CASTNRGTGELFF
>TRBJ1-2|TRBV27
CASKFKGNLFNYGYTF
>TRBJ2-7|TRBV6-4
CASSVDETYEQYF